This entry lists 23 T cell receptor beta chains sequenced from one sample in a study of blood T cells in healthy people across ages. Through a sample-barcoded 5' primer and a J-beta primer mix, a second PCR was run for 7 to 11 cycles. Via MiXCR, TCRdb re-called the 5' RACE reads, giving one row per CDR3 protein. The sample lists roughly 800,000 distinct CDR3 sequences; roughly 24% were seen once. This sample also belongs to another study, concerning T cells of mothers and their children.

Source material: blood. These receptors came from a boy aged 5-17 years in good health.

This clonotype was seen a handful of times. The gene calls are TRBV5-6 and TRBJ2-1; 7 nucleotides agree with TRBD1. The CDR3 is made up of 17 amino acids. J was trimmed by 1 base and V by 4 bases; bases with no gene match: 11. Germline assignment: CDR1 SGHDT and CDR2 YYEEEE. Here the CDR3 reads CASSPLRTGGSYNEQFF. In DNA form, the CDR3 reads TGTGCCAGCAGCCCCCTCCGGACAGGTGGTTCCTACAATGAGCAGTTCTTC.

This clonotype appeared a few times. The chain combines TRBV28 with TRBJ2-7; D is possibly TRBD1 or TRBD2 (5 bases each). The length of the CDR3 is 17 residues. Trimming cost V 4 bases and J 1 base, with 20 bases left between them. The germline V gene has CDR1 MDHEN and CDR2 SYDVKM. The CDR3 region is CASSSGTSSGLSYEQYF. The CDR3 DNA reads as TGTGCCAGCAGTTCAGGGACCTCCAGCGGCTTATCCTACGAGCAGTACTTC.

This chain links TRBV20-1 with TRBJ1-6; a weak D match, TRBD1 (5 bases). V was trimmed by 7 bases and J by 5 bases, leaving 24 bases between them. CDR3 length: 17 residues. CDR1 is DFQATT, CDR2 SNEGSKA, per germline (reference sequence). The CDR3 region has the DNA TGCAGTGTTAGGGGAGGTGGAGTTTTCCTTAATAATTCACCCCTCCACTTT. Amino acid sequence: CSVRGGGVFLNNSPLHF.

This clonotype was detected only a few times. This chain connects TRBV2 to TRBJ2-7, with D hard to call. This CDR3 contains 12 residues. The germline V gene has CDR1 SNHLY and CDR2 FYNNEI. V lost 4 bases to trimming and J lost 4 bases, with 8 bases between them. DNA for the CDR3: TGTGCCAGCAGTGGAGAGATTTACGAGCAGTACTTC. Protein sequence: CASSGEIYEQYF.

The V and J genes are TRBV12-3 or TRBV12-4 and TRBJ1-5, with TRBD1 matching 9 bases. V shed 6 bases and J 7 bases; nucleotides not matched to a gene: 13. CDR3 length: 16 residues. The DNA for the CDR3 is TGTGCCAGCAGACTTGCCGGGACAGGGAGGGAGCAGCCCCAGCATTTT. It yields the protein CASRLAGTGREQPQHF.

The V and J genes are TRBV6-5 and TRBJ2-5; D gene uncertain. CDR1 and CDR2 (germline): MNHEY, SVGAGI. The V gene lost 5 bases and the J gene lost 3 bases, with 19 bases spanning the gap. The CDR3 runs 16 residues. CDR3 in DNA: TGTGCCAGCAGTCACCCGACCGTGAGCTCCAAAGAGACCCAGTACTTC. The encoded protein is CASSHPTVSSKETQYF.

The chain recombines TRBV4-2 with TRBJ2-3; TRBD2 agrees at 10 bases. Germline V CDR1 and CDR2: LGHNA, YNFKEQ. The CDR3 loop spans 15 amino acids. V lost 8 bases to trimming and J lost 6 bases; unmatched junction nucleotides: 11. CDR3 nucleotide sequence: TGTGCCAGCGCTACTACCGGGACTAGCGATGATACGCAGTATTTT. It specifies CASATTGTSDDTQYF.

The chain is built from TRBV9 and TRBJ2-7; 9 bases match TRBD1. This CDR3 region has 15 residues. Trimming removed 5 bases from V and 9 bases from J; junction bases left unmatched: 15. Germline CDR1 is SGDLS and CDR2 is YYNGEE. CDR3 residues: CASSRTGGSLDRQYF. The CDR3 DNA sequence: TGTGCCAGCAGTAGAACAGGGGGCTCCTTGGATCGGCAGTACTTC.

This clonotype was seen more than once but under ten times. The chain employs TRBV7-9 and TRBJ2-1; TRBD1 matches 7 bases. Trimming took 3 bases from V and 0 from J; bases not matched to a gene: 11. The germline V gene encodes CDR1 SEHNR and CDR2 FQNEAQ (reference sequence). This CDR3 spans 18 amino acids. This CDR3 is CASSFRRQGWSSYNEQFF. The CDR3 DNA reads TGTGCCAGCAGCTTCCGCCGACAGGGCTGGAGCTCCTACAATGAGCAGTTCTTC.

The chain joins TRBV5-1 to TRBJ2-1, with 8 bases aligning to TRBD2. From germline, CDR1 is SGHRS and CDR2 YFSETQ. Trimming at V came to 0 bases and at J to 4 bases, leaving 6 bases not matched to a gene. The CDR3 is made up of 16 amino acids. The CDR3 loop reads CASSLDRGGAYNEQFF. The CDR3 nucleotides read TGCGCCAGCAGCTTGGATCGGGGGGGCGCTTACAATGAGCAGTTCTTC.

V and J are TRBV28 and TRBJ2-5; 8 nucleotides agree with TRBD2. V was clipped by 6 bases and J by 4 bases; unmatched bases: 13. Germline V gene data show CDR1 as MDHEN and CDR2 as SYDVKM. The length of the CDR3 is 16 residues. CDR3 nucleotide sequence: TGTGCCAGCAGGACTTCTAGCGGGTTGGGGCGAGAGACCCAGTACTTC. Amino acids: CASRTSSGLGRETQYF.

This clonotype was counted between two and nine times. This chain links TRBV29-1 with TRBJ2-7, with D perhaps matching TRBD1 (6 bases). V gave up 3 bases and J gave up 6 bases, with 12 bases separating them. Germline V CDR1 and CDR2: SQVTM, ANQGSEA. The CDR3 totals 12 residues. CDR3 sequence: CSVDTGLAEQYF. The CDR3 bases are TGCAGCGTTGATACAGGGTTGGCCGAGCAGTACTTC.

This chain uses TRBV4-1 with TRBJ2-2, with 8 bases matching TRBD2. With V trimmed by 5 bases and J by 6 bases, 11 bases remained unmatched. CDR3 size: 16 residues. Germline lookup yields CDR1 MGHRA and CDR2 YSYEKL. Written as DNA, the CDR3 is TGCGCCAGCAGCTCCAGAGGGACTAGTTCTCCCGGGGAGCTGTTTTTT. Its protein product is CASSSRGTSSPGELFF.

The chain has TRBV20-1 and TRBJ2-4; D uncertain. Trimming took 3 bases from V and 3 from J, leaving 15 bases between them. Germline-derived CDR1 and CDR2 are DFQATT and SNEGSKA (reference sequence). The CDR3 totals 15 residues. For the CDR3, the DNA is TGCAGTGCTAGGCCTCTAAATATGGGCAAAAACATTCAGTACTTC. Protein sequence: CSARPLNMGKNIQYF.

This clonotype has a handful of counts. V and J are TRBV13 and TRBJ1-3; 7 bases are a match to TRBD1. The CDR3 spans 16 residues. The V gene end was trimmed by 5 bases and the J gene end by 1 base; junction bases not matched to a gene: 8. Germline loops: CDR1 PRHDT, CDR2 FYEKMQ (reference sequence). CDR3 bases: TGTGCCAGCAGCACCCGACAGGGTTGGTCTGGAAACACCATATATTTT. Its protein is CASSTRQGWSGNTIYF. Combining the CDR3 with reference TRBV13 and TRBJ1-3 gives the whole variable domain AAGVIQSPRHLIKEKRETATLKCYPIPRHDTVYWYQQGPGQDPQFLISFYEKMQSDKGSIPDRFSAQQFSDYHSELNMSSLELGDSALYFCASSTRQGWSGNTIYFGEGSWLTVV.

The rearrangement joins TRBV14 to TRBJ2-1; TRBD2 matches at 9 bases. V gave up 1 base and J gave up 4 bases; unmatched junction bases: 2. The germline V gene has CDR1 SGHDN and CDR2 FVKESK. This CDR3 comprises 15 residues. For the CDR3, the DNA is TGTGCCAGCAGCCAAGCTAGCGGGACTTACAATGAGCAGTTCTTC. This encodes CASSQASGTYNEQFF.

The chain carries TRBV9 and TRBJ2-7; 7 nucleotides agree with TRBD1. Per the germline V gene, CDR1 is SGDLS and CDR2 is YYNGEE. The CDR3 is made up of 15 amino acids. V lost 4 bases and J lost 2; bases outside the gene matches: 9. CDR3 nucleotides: TGTGCCAGCAGCCCCAGGGGCAGGGGGACCTACGAGCAGTACTTC. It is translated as CASSPRGRGTYEQYF.

The CDR3 coding sequence is TGTGCCAGCAGCCACTCGGGACTAGCGACCTACGAGCAGTACTTC. Its protein is CASSHSGLATYEQYF. J is TRBJ2-1 and V is TRBV3-1, with TRBD2 matching over 10 bases. The end of the DNA fits TRBJ2-7 better, so the J call may be wrong. CDR1 and CDR2 from the germline V gene are LGHDT and YNNKEL (reference sequence). The CDR3 runs to 15 residues.

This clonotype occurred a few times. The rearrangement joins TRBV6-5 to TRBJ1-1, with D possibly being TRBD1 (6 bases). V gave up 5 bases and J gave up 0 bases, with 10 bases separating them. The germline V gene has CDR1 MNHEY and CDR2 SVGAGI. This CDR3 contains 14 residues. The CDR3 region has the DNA TGTGCCAGCAGTCCACAGGGTCTGAACACTGAAGCTTTCTTT. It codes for CASSPQGLNTEAFF.

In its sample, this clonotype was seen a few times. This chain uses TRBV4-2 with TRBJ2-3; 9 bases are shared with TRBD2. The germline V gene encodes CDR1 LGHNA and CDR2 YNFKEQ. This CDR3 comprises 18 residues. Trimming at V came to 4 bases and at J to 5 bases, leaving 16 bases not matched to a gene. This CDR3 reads CASSPLGGGVFELDTQYF. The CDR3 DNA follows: TGTGCCAGCAGCCCCTTAGGCGGGGGGGTTTTTGAATTAGATACGCAGTATTTT.

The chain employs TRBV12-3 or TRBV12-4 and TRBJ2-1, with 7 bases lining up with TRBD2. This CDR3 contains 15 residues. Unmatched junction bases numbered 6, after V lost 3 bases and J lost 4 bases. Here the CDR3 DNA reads TGTGCCAGCAGTTTGGGGGGGGTTGAATACAATGAGCAGTTCTTC. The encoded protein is CASSLGGVEYNEQFF.

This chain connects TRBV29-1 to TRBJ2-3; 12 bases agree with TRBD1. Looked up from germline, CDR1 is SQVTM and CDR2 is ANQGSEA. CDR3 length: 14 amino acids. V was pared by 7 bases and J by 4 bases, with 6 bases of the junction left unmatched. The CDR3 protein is CSAFGTGGADTQYF. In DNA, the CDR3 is TGCAGCGCTTTCGGGACAGGGGGCGCAGATACGCAGTATTTT.

In nucleotides, the CDR3 is TGCGCCAGCAGCCAAGAGGGGCGGGCCCGGGGGACTGAAGCTTTCTTT. It encodes CASSQEGRARGTEAFF. The chain is built from TRBV4-1 and TRBJ1-1; possible D gene TRBD1, 5 bases. Germline CDR1 reads MGHRA; CDR2 reads YSYEKL. This CDR3 contains 16 residues. V lost 0 bases and J lost 5, with 16 bases in between.